This TCR beta chain was captured by sequencing in a study of cytomegalovirus exposure and HLA in healthy donors. A multiplex PCR was run with 60 Vbeta primers and 13 Jbeta primers. Clones were read by immunoSEQ multiplex PCR, and TCRdb kept only the in-frame ones, dropping some. The profile shows about 86,000 clones, around 79% of them singletons. The CDR3 spans 17 residues. Between the trimmed V and J ends, which lost 4 bases and 0 bases, there was a span of 17 bases. From germline, CDR1 is SGHRS and CDR2 YFSETQ. Study observations and caveats: A likely sequencing artifact accounted for one observed cluster of highly shared sequence variants.

As concerns this clone: Its antigen is as yet unknown.

The specimen sequenced was PBMCs. V gene TRBV5-1 combines with J gene TRBJ1-3; D perhaps matches TRBD1 (6 bases). The sequence derives from a middle-aged woman in good health and CMV-seropositive. The DNA of the CDR3 is TGCGCCAGCAGCCCCGAGGGGGACCGAAGCTCTGGAAACACCATATATTTT. Translating gives CASSPEGDRSSGNTIYF.